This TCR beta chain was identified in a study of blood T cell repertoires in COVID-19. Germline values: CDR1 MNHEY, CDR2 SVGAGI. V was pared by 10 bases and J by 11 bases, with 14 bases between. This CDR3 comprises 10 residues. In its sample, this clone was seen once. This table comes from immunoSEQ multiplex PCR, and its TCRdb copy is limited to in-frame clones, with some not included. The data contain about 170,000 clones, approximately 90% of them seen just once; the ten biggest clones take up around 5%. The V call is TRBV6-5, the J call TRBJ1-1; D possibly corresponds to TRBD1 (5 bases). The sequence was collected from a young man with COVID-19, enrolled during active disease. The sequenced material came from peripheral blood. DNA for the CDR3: TGTGCCACCATGGGGCATGTGGCTTTCTTT. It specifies CATMGHVAFF.